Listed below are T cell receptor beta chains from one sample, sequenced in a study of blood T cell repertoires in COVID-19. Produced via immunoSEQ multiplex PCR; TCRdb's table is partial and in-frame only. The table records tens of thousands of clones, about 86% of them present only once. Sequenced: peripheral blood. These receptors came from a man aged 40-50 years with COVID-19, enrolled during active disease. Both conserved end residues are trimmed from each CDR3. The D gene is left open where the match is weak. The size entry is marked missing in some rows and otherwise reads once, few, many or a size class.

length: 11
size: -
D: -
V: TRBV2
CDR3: ASSPEPGQEAF

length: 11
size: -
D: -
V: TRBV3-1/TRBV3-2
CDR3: ASSQEGRETQY

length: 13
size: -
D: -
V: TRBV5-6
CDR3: ASSLGVYSNQPQH

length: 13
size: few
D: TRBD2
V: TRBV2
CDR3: ASRTGLAGADTQY

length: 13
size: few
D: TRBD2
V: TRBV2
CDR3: ASSEVAGGKETQY

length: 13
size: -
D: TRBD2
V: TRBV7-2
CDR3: ASSLSGGSSYEQY

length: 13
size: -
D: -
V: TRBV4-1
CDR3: ASSQGHSSSTEAF

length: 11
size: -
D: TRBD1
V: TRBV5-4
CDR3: ASSLTGVTEAF

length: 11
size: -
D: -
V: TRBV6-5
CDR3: ASMADSTDTQY

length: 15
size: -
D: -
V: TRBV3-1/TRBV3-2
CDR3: ASSQGGGWGSYNEQF

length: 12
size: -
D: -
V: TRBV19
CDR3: ASSPQVDTGELF

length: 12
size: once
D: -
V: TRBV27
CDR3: ASSLSGGTYGYT